This is a list of T cell receptor beta chains from one sample in a study of glioma-infiltrating T cells. Via MiXCR, TCRdb re-called the multiplex PCR reads, giving one row per CDR3 protein. The repertoire holds about 89,000 distinct CDR3 sequences, under 30% seen once, with around 7% in the top ten. The sequenced sample was glioma tissue, nonneoplastic brain tissue, or PBMCs (not recorded which). Source of these receptors: a human donor with low-grade glioma or glioblastoma, undergoing nonglioma brain surgery, or in good health (not recorded which). The CDR3 runs from the conserved cysteine through the conserved F or W. The D gene is left open where the match is weak. The listing skips clone size in some rows; elsewhere it reads once, few, many or a size class.

clone size: many
V gene: TRBV27
D gene: NA
J gene: TRBJ1-2
CDR3 DNA: TGTGCCAGCAGATTGGACAGCCGGTTTAATGGCTACACCTTC
CDR3 protein: CASRLDSRFNGYTF

clone size: NA
V gene: TRBV27
D gene: NA
J gene: TRBJ1-2
CDR3 DNA: TGTGCCAGCAGTTTGGGGCGGAACTATAACTACACCTTC
CDR3 protein: CASSLGRNYNYTF

clone size: many
V gene: TRBV7-6
D gene: NA
J gene: TRBJ2-7
CDR3 DNA: TGTGCCAGCAGCACAGGGCCCTACGAGCAGTACTTC
CDR3 protein: CASSTGPYEQYF

clone size: many
V gene: TRBV4-1
D gene: NA
J gene: TRBJ1-6
CDR3 DNA: TGCGCCAGCAGCCCTGCACCGGGAGGATATAATTCACCCCTCCACTTT
CDR3 protein: CASSPAPGGYNSPLHF

clone size: once
V gene: TRBV19
D gene: NA
J gene: TRBJ2-1
CDR3 DNA: TGTGCCAGTAGGCCCCTTAGGGCCTCTGGGTCCAATGAGCAGTTCTTC
CDR3 protein: CASRPLRASGSNEQFF

clone size: many
V gene: TRBV3-1
D gene: TRBD1
J gene: TRBJ1-6
CDR3 DNA: TGTGCCAGCAGCGGACGGGGACAGGGTGATTCACCCCTCCACTTT
CDR3 protein: CASSGRGQGDSPLHF

clone size: NA
V gene: TRBV18
D gene: NA
J gene: TRBJ2-7
CDR3 DNA: TGTGCCAGCTCGCCTATACAGGGTCACGAGAAGTACTTC
CDR3 protein: CASSPIQGHEKYF

clone size: few
V gene: TRBV7-2
D gene: NA
J gene: TRBJ2-5
CDR3 DNA: TGTGCCAGCAGCTTGACCAGGGGACAAGTAGAGACCCAGTACTTC
CDR3 protein: CASSLTRGQVETQYF

clone size: many
V gene: TRBV12-3/TRBV12-4
D gene: TRBD1
J gene: TRBJ1-5
CDR3 DNA: TGTGCCAGCAGTTTAGATGGGACAGCTAATCAGCCCCAGCATTTT
CDR3 protein: CASSLDGTANQPQHF

clone size: NA
V gene: TRBV7-8
D gene: NA
J gene: TRBJ2-7
CDR3 DNA: TGTGCCAGCAGCTTAGTCGGGAGAGTCCCCGAGCAGTACTTC
CDR3 protein: CASSLVGRVPEQYF

clone size: NA
V gene: TRBV2
D gene: TRBD2
J gene: TRBJ2-5
CDR3 DNA: TGTGCCAGCAGGAGGGAGGGTCTACCAGAGACCCAGTACTTC
CDR3 protein: CASRREGLPETQYF

clone size: many
V gene: TRBV12-3/TRBV12-4
D gene: TRBD1
J gene: TRBJ1-5
CDR3 DNA: TGTGCCAGCAGTAGGGACAGCGATCAGCCCCAGCATTTT
CDR3 protein: CASSRDSDQPQHF

clone size: few
V gene: TRBV2
D gene: NA
J gene: TRBJ2-1
CDR3 DNA: TGTGCCAGCAGTGACAGAGGGTACAATGAGCAGTTCTTC
CDR3 protein: CASSDRGYNEQFF

clone size: many
V gene: TRBV5-4
D gene: TRBD1
J gene: TRBJ1-2
CDR3 DNA: TGTGCCAGCAGCCCGGGTGGCAGGGGGCGCGACTATGGCTACACCTTC
CDR3 protein: CASSPGGRGRDYGYTF

clone size: many
V gene: TRBV18
D gene: TRBD2
J gene: TRBJ2-7
CDR3 DNA: TGTGCCAGCTCACCATTCGCTAGCGGGATTCCCTACGAGCAGTACTTC
CDR3 protein: CASSPFASGIPYEQYF

clone size: NA
V gene: TRBV12-3/TRBV12-4
D gene: TRBD1
J gene: TRBJ2-5
CDR3 DNA: TGTGCCAGCAGTTTAGCGCCGGGACAGATTAACTTC
CDR3 protein: CASSLAPGQINF

clone size: NA
V gene: TRBV12-3/TRBV12-4
D gene: NA
J gene: TRBJ1-2
CDR3 DNA: TGTGCCAGCAGTTTAGCGGCTGGGGCGGTTTATGGCTACACCTTC
CDR3 protein: CASSLAAGAVYGYTF

clone size: many
V gene: TRBV27
D gene: NA
J gene: TRBJ2-1
CDR3 DNA: TGTGCCAGCAGTTCCGCCAGGGGCTCCTACAATGAGCAGTTCTTC
CDR3 protein: CASSSARGSYNEQFF

clone size: many
V gene: TRBV27
D gene: NA
J gene: TRBJ2-7
CDR3 DNA: TGTGCCAGCAGTCTTACATCCCCCGACGGACGTAAGTACTTC
CDR3 protein: CASSLTSPDGRKYF

clone size: NA
V gene: TRBV5-1
D gene: TRBD1
J gene: TRBJ2-2
CDR3 DNA: TGCGCCAGCAGAGAGGGGGCATCGATCGGGGAGCTGTTTTTT
CDR3 protein: CASREGASIGELFF

clone size: many
V gene: TRBV7-7
D gene: NA
J gene: TRBJ2-1
CDR3 DNA: TGTGCCAGCAGTTTCTCCATGGGGGTACAATATGAGCAGTTCTTC
CDR3 protein: CASSFSMGVQYEQFF

clone size: NA
V gene: TRBV5-1
D gene: TRBD1
J gene: TRBJ1-5
CDR3 DNA: TGCGCCAGCAGCTTGGAGGGGGCGAGAAATCAGCCCCAGCATTTT
CDR3 protein: CASSLEGARNQPQHF

clone size: NA
V gene: TRBV13
D gene: TRBD2
J gene: TRBJ2-1
CDR3 DNA: TGTGCCAGCTTCTCCCTCGCGGGGGGGTCCTACAATGAGCAGTTCTTC
CDR3 protein: CASFSLAGGSYNEQFF

clone size: many
V gene: TRBV20-1
D gene: NA
J gene: TRBJ2-7
CDR3 DNA: TGCAGTGCTAGATCAGGGCTAACGGCCTACGAGCAGTACTTC
CDR3 protein: CSARSGLTAYEQYF

clone size: few
V gene: TRBV10-2
D gene: TRBD2
J gene: TRBJ2-4
CDR3 DNA: TGCGCCAGCAGTGAGTCGAGCGGGACGGTTCAGTACTTC
CDR3 protein: CASSESSGTVQYF

clone size: NA
V gene: TRBV5-4
D gene: TRBD2
J gene: TRBJ2-7
CDR3 DNA: TGTGCCAGCAGCTTGGGGACTAGCGGGGAGACCTACGAGCAGTACTTC
CDR3 protein: CASSLGTSGETYEQYF

clone size: NA
V gene: TRBV29-1
D gene: NA
J gene: TRBJ2-5
CDR3 DNA: TGCAGCGCCGTGGACAACCTCGGAGAGACCCAGTACTTC
CDR3 protein: CSAVDNLGETQYF

clone size: few
V gene: TRBV2
D gene: TRBD1
J gene: TRBJ1-3
CDR3 DNA: TGTGCCAGCAGGAACCGGGACAGGGGTAGAAGTGGAAACACCATATATTTT
CDR3 protein: CASRNRDRGRSGNTIYF

clone size: NA
V gene: TRBV6-2/TRBV6-3
D gene: NA
J gene: TRBJ1-1
CDR3 DNA: TGTGCCAGCAGACTTGCAGGGCCCGCCACTGAAGCTTTCTTT
CDR3 protein: CASRLAGPATEAFF

clone size: many
V gene: TRBV18
D gene: NA
J gene: TRBJ2-1
CDR3 DNA: TGTGCCAGCTCACCGAGGGACAATGAGCAGTTCTTC
CDR3 protein: CASSPRDNEQFF

clone size: many
V gene: TRBV4-1
D gene: NA
J gene: TRBJ2-5
CDR3 DNA: TGCGCCAGCCTAGGGGGTGGGACCCAGTACTTC
CDR3 protein: CASLGGGTQYF

clone size: few
V gene: TRBV7-2
D gene: NA
J gene: TRBJ1-4
CDR3 DNA: TGTGCCAGCAGCGAACTTGGAGAACTGTTTTTT
CDR3 protein: CASSELGELFF

clone size: NA
V gene: TRBV27
D gene: TRBD2
J gene: TRBJ2-5
CDR3 DNA: TGTGCCAGCAGTTCACTAGCGGGGGGGCCTCGAGAGACCCAGTACTTC
CDR3 protein: CASSSLAGGPRETQYF

clone size: many
V gene: TRBV20-1
D gene: TRBD2
J gene: TRBJ2-5
CDR3 DNA: TGCAGTGCTAGACAACTAGCGGGAGTGGTAGAGACCCAGTACTTC
CDR3 protein: CSARQLAGVVETQYF

clone size: many
V gene: TRBV20-1
D gene: TRBD1
J gene: TRBJ1-2
CDR3 DNA: TGCAGTGCTAGGGGATTGGACAGGGCCTGGTCCGTATACACCTTC
CDR3 protein: CSARGLDRAWSVYTF

clone size: many
V gene: TRBV20-1
D gene: NA
J gene: TRBJ1-5
CDR3 DNA: TGCAGTGCGGGGGGCCGGGTCAATCAGCCCCAGCATTTT
CDR3 protein: CSAGGRVNQPQHF

clone size: many
V gene: TRBV5-1
D gene: TRBD1
J gene: TRBJ2-3
CDR3 DNA: TGCGCCAGCAGCGTCCAACAGGGGAGTACAGATACGCAGTATTTT
CDR3 protein: CASSVQQGSTDTQYF

clone size: many
V gene: TRBV3-1
D gene: NA
J gene: TRBJ1-5
CDR3 DNA: TGTGCCAGCAGCCAAGATCAAAGGAGCAATCAGCCCCAGCATTTT
CDR3 protein: CASSQDQRSNQPQHF

clone size: NA
V gene: TRBV7-9
D gene: NA
J gene: TRBJ2-7
CDR3 DNA: TGTGCCAGCAGCTCACTGGGGCTTTACGAGCAGTACTTC
CDR3 protein: CASSSLGLYEQYF

clone size: many
V gene: TRBV2
D gene: TRBD1
J gene: TRBJ2-7
CDR3 DNA: TGTGCCAGCAGTTCCGGGACAGACTCCTACGAGCAGTACTTC
CDR3 protein: CASSSGTDSYEQYF

clone size: many
V gene: TRBV3-1
D gene: NA
J gene: TRBJ1-1
CDR3 DNA: TGTGCCAGCAGCCGGACGAACACTGAAGCTTTCTTT
CDR3 protein: CASSRTNTEAFF

clone size: many
V gene: TRBV2
D gene: NA
J gene: TRBJ2-3
CDR3 DNA: TGTGCCACCGGCGCGGGGCGTAACACAGATACGCAGTATTTT
CDR3 protein: CATGAGRNTDTQYF

clone size: NA
V gene: TRBV3-1
D gene: NA
J gene: TRBJ2-7
CDR3 DNA: TGTGCCAGCAGCCAAGATCAAGGGGCCTACGAGCAGTACTTC
CDR3 protein: CASSQDQGAYEQYF

clone size: many
V gene: TRBV10-3
D gene: NA
J gene: TRBJ1-2
CDR3 DNA: TGTGCCATCAGAGAGGGCAGTAACTATGGCTACACCTTC
CDR3 protein: CAIREGSNYGYTF

clone size: many
V gene: TRBV6-1
D gene: NA
J gene: TRBJ1-1
CDR3 DNA: TGTGCCAGCAGTTACGGACAGAGGGGCAGCACTGAAGCTTTCTTT
CDR3 protein: CASSYGQRGSTEAFF

clone size: many
V gene: TRBV3-1
D gene: NA
J gene: TRBJ1-2
CDR3 DNA: TGTGCCAGCAGCCAAGCACAGGTATATGGCTACACCTTC
CDR3 protein: CASSQAQVYGYTF

clone size: many
V gene: TRBV3-1
D gene: NA
J gene: TRBJ2-3
CDR3 DNA: TGTGCCAGCAGCCCCGGGACAACGGGAGATACGCAGTATTTT
CDR3 protein: CASSPGTTGDTQYF

clone size: NA
V gene: TRBV7-2
D gene: TRBD2
J gene: TRBJ2-3
CDR3 DNA: TGTGCCAGCAGCTTCCCCCCACCGGGACTAGCGGGGGGGCCCGCCGGAGATACGCAGTATTTT
CDR3 protein: CASSFPPPGLAGGPAGDTQYF

clone size: many
V gene: TRBV6-5
D gene: NA
J gene: TRBJ1-1
CDR3 DNA: TGTGCCAGCAGTTACGAGGGAGGATCTGAAGCTTTCTTT
CDR3 protein: CASSYEGGSEAFF

clone size: NA
V gene: TRBV14
D gene: NA
J gene: TRBJ2-7
CDR3 DNA: TGTGCCAGCAGCCAAGTAGCAGAATCCTACGAGCAGTACTTC
CDR3 protein: CASSQVAESYEQYF

clone size: NA
V gene: TRBV12-3/TRBV12-4
D gene: NA
J gene: TRBJ1-3
CDR3 DNA: TGTGCCAGCAGATTTACAGGCTCTGGAAACACCATATATTTT
CDR3 protein: CASRFTGSGNTIYF

clone size: many
V gene: TRBV20-1
D gene: TRBD1
J gene: TRBJ2-5
CDR3 DNA: TGCAGTGCTAGACAGGACAGGGGCGGACGCGAGACCCAGTACTTC
CDR3 protein: CSARQDRGGRETQYF

clone size: NA
V gene: TRBV19
D gene: NA
J gene: TRBJ2-1
CDR3 DNA: TGTGCCAGTAGTATTGCGGCGAGACGAAGCAATGAGCAGTTCTTC
CDR3 protein: CASSIAARRSNEQFF

clone size: few
V gene: TRBV2
D gene: TRBD1
J gene: TRBJ2-6
CDR3 DNA: TGTGCCAGCACGATACCGGGACAGGGGACTGGGGCCAACGTCCTGACTTTC
CDR3 protein: CASTIPGQGTGANVLTF

clone size: NA
V gene: TRBV6-2/TRBV6-3
D gene: TRBD2
J gene: TRBJ2-1
CDR3 DNA: TGTGCCAGCAGCCTACTAGCGGGATTCTACAATGAGCAGTTCTTC
CDR3 protein: CASSLLAGFYNEQFF

clone size: many
V gene: TRBV10-3
D gene: TRBD1
J gene: TRBJ2-3
CDR3 DNA: TGTGCCATCAGAAAAGACAGGGAGTTAGATACGCAGTATTTT
CDR3 protein: CAIRKDRELDTQYF

clone size: many
V gene: TRBV6-4
D gene: NA
J gene: TRBJ2-3
CDR3 DNA: TGTGCCAGCAGTGAACAATCTTACACAGATACGCAGTATTTT
CDR3 protein: CASSEQSYTDTQYF

clone size: NA
V gene: TRBV24-1
D gene: TRBD1
J gene: TRBJ2-2
CDR3 DNA: TGTGCCACCAGTGATACGACAGGGCGCACCGGGGAGCTGTTTTTT
CDR3 protein: CATSDTTGRTGELFF

clone size: NA
V gene: TRBV27
D gene: NA
J gene: TRBJ1-1
CDR3 DNA: TGTGCCAGCGGGCCCACTGTTGTAGAGGACCTGAACACTGAAGCTTTCTTT
CDR3 protein: CASGPTVVEDLNTEAFF

clone size: many
V gene: TRBV3-1
D gene: NA
J gene: TRBJ2-1
CDR3 DNA: TGTGCCAGCAGCCAAGATCTCCTGATTTCTAATGAGCAGTTCTTC
CDR3 protein: CASSQDLLISNEQFF